The rows below give T cell receptor beta chains drawn from one sample of a study of T cell repertoires in aging, cancer and after chemotherapy. TCRdb re-called the multiplex PCR reads through MiXCR, storing one row per CDR3 protein. This sample has some 2,100 distinct CDR3 sequences, with about 25% found just once. Sample: blood. Receptor source: a human donor with a solid tumor. CDR3s include the opening cysteine and the closing phenylalanine or tryptophan. A D gene is named only where the DNA matches it firmly. A row's size may be missing; if present it is once, few, many or a size class.

abundance	d_gene	v_gene	j_gene	CDR3nt	CDR3aa
few	-	TRBV28	TRBJ1-2	TGTGCCAGCAGTATGGCAGGGAGGTTGGTTGGCTACACCTTC	CASSMAGRLVGYTF
medium-sized	-	TRBV6-5	TRBJ1-6	TGTGCCAGCAGTAGGACAGTATATAATTCACCCCTCCACTTT	CASSRTVYNSPLHF
few	TRBD2	TRBV30	TRBJ2-3	TGTGCCTCGCCCACTAGCGGGGCCACAGATACGCAGTATTTT	CASPTSGATDTQYF
medium-sized	-	TRBV6-6	TRBJ2-3	TGTGCCAGCAGTTATCTAGCAAGGACAGATACGCAGTATTTT	CASSYLARTDTQYF
few	-	TRBV25-1	TRBJ2-5	TGTGCCAGCAGCACTATTTCAGAGATCCAAGAGACCCAGTACTTC	CASSTISEIQETQYF
medium-sized	-	TRBV19	TRBJ1-2	TGTGCCAGTAGTGTCCAGAGGGGGGGCCACTATGGCTACACCTTC	CASSVQRGGHYGYTF
once	-	TRBV5-1	TRBJ2-5	TGCGCCAGCAGCTCAGCACAGGGCGGCAAGACCCAGTACTTC	CASSSAQGGKTQYF
-	-	TRBV12-3/TRBV12-4	TRBJ1-1	TGTGCCAGCAGCCCAGGGCGGTACACTGAAGCTTTCTTT	CASSPGRYTEAFF
-	-	TRBV7-9	TRBJ2-5	TGTGCCAGCAGCTTAGCGCTAGGGGGAAAAGAGACCCAGTACTTC	CASSLALGGKETQYF
few	-	TRBV5-1	TRBJ1-2	TGCGCCAGCAAACAGGGCGCTAACTATGGCTACACCTTC	CASKQGANYGYTF